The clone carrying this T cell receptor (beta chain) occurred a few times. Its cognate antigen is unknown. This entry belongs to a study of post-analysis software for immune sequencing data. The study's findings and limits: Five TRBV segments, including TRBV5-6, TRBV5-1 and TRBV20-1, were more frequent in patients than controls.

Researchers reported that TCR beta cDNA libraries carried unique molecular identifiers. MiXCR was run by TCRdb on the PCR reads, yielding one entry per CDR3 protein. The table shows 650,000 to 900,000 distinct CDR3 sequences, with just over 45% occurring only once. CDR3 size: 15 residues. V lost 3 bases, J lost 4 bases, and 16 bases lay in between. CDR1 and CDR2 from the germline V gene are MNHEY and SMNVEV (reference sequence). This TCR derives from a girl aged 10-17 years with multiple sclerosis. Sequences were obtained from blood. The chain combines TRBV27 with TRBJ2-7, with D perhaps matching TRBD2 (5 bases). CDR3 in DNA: TGTGCCAGCAGTTTTGCCCCGGCCGGGGTTTACGAGCAGTACTTC. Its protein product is CASSFAPAGVYEQYF.